This T cell receptor (beta chain) was profiled in a study of follicular helper T cells after annual influenza vaccination. The time point here: 2014-2015 season, pre-vaccination. Between about 35 and 110 mL of blood was drawn per time point. Germline values: CDR1 SGHRS, CDR2 YFSETQ. The CDR3 runs to 15 residues. Trimming took 3 bases from V and 1 from J, leaving 13 bases between them. Sequencing was performed with immunoSEQ multiplex PCR; in TCRdb, only in-frame clones are kept and a portion is missing. This table holds 10,000 to 15,000 clones, about 73% found once. The specimen comprised CXCR5- memory CD4+ T cells sorted from blood, sampled on the day of influenza vaccination. This sequence joins TRBV5-1 and TRBJ1-1; weak D call: TRBD1 (5 bases). The sequence came from an adult who received the influenza vaccine. CDR3 sequence (DNA): TGCGCCAGCAGCTGGGGAGGAGGGGCGAACACTGAAGCTTTCTTT. Amino acids: CASSWGGGANTEAFF.